This paragraph covers one T cell receptor beta chain sequence. Antigen unknown. These data come from a study of a mutant IDH1 vaccine in newly diagnosed glioma. On the study more broadly: Of treated patients, 62.5% were men and 37.5% women, averaging about 40 years.

V lost 3 bases and J lost 0, with 9 bases in between. Germline-derived CDR1 and CDR2 are KGHSH and LQKENI. CDR3 length equals 14 residues. Points from the study as a whole: Vaccine-induced immune responses were detected in about 93% of patients. Changes in the top peripheral T cell clonotypes seemingly had no bearing on pseudoprogression.

Libraries were prepared by immunoSEQ multiplex PCR; TCRdb keeps only in-frame clonotypes and omits some of them. The sample has over 50,000 clones, just under 90% seen once. Time point here: week 5, during vaccination. Vaccine doses each comprised 300 ug of mutant IDH1 20-mer peptide, with topical imiquimod. This clonotype was sampled from a woman aged 40-49 years with glioma. The V call is TRBV18, the J call TRBJ2-7; D tentatively fits TRBD1 or TRBD2 (5 bases each). The sample was PBMCs, taken from a glioma patient whose treatment included an IDH1 peptide vaccine. The DNA of the CDR3 is TGTGCCAGCTCACCCGGGACGGACTCCTACGAGCAGTACTTC. Its translation is CASSPGTDSYEQYF.